This TCR beta chain was profiled in a study of identical twins. Study-level points and caveats: Model-predicted out-of-frame TCR alpha sharing fell below observed values in monozygotic twins. Memory repertoires showed no such pattern, whereas abundant cord blood beta clonotypes carried fewer insertions.

TCRdb recomputed calls from the 5' RACE reads with MiXCR, one row per CDR3 protein. Of 1.5 million to 2 million distinct CDR3 sequences in the sample, more than 30% were seen once. There are many counts of this clonotype. Its specificity is unknown. A junction boundary mismatches the germline segment, possibly from a read error. Germline assignment: CDR1 DFQATT and CDR2 SNEGSKA (reference sequence). The CDR3 contains 13 residues. The chain is built from TRBV20-1 and TRBJ2-7, with 7 bases that match TRBD2. The clonotype was recovered from a newborn girl in good health. The source material was cord blood. CDR3 bases: TGCAGTGCCAGAGAGCGGGGCTCCTACGAGCAGTACTTC. This encodes CSARERGSYEQYF.